This T cell receptor beta chain was documented in a study of shared clonotypes between healthy human individuals. Overall study context: Per-donor plates numbered three CD4 naive, three CD4 memory, two CD8 naive and one CD8 memory.

Cells designated naive CD8 were CD45RO-negative and were positively selected for CCR7, with terminally differentiated effector memory CD45RA+ cells excluded. Donors, healthy HIV-negative adults, lacked recent acute infections or vaccinations. The germline V gene encodes CDR1 MNHEY and CDR2 SMNVEV (reference sequence). The CDR3 sequence is 12 residues long. The V gene lost 6 bases and the J gene lost 4 bases, with 9 bases spanning the gap. The authors split each subset's genomic DNA evenly across several immunoSEQ plates. Data came from immunoSEQ multiplex PCR; TCRdb stores just in-frame clones and leaves some out. The table records about 1.9 million clones, around 95% of them present only once.

The chain recombines TRBV27 with TRBJ2-5; a possible D gene is TRBD2 (5 bases). This TCR was recovered from a man between 18 and 35 years old in good health. Some clones in this sample may be carry-over from other donors' samples. The sequencing input was naive CD8+ T cells from PBMCs. As DNA, the CDR3 is TGTGCCAGCAGGGGAGAGGGAGAGACCCAGTACTTC. It codes for CASRGEGETQYF.